Listed below are T cell receptor beta chains from one sample, sequenced in a study of identical twins. MiXCR was run by TCRdb on the 5' RACE reads, yielding one entry per CDR3 protein. The sample has approximately 530,000 distinct CDR3 sequences; around 24% are singletons. The sample was also reused in another study, on yellow fever vaccine responses in identical twins.

Material: CD4+ T cells sorted from blood. These receptors were obtained from a woman aged 18-29 years in good health. The CDR3 runs from the conserved cysteine through the conserved F or W. Fields, in order: clone size, V gene, D gene, J gene, CDR3 DNA, CDR3 protein. D genes are given only for firm matches. Rows may omit the clone size; those that give it use once, few, many or a size class.

>few|TRBV3-1|.|TRBJ1-2
TGTGCCAGCAGCCAATTCAGGACGGGAAACTATGGCTACACCTTC
CASSQFRTGNYGYTF
>few|TRBV7-9|.|TRBJ2-2
TGTGCCACCCGGCGGGTCGCGAACACCGGGGAGCTGTTTTTT
CATRRVANTGELFF
>.|TRBV12-3/TRBV12-4|.|TRBJ1-1
TGTGCCAGCAGTGCTGAATGGGGGGGCGCTTTCTTT
CASSAEWGGAFF
>.|TRBV6-2/TRBV6-3|.|TRBJ2-3
TGTGCCAGCAGTACCGACAAGACGAGCACAGATACGCAGTATTTT
CASSTDKTSTDTQYF
>few|TRBV12-3/TRBV12-4|.|TRBJ2-1
TGTGCCAGCAGTTCTCCGGCAGCGGAGGGGAACAATGAGCAGTTCTTC
CASSSPAAEGNNEQFF
>few|TRBV29-1|.|TRBJ2-3
TGCAGCGCCACAAGGGGGTCGACAGATACGCAGTATTTT
CSATRGSTDTQYF
>.|TRBV24-1|.|TRBJ2-2
TGTGCCACCCTCAGCCGAAAGTATAACACCGGGGAGCTGTTTTTT
CATLSRKYNTGELFF
>.|TRBV7-9|.|TRBJ2-1
TGTGCCAGCAGCAACCCCGGGACAAGACACAATGAGCAGTTCTTC
CASSNPGTRHNEQFF
>.|TRBV12-3/TRBV12-4|.|TRBJ1-2
TGTGCCAGCGCGGACAGCGCCACTAACTATGGCTACACCTTC
CASADSATNYGYTF
>.|TRBV3-1|.|TRBJ1-3
TGTGCCAGCAGCCAACCCTGGGGGCCGGGAAACACCATATATTTT
CASSQPWGPGNTIYF
>few|TRBV12-3/TRBV12-4|.|TRBJ1-2
TGTGCCAGCACAGCGATGCAAGTCGGGGACTATGGCTACACCTTC
CASTAMQVGDYGYTF
>few|TRBV4-2|.|TRBJ2-5
TGTGCCAGCAGCCAAGATGTCGGTACAAAAGAGACCCAGTACTTC
CASSQDVGTKETQYF
>few|TRBV5-1|.|TRBJ2-4
TGCGCCAGCAGGACCTTACAGGGAGTGGCCAAAAACATTCAGTACTTC
CASRTLQGVAKNIQYF
>.|TRBV10-3|.|TRBJ2-2
TGTGCCATCAGTGCTTCGGCAGGGGTCCCTGCGAACACCGGGGAGCTGTTTTTT
CAISASAGVPANTGELFF
>many|TRBV7-9|TRBD2|TRBJ2-7
TGTGCCAGCAGCTCACTAGCGGGGAGCTCTAGCGAGCAGTACTTC
CASSSLAGSSSEQYF
>few|TRBV27|.|TRBJ1-5
TGTGCCAGCAGTTTATGGAGCGGGGCAGGGAGACAGAATCAGCCCCAGCATTTT
CASSLWSGAGRQNQPQHF
>few|TRBV19|TRBD2|TRBJ2-1
TGTGCCAGTAGTGCGGGAGGCGACCTCTCCTACAATGAGCAGTTCTTC
CASSAGGDLSYNEQFF
>few|TRBV20-1|.|TRBJ2-5
TGCAGCCTACGGGAGTACCAAGAGACCCAGTACTTC
CSLREYQETQYF
>.|TRBV5-1|.|TRBJ2-5
TGCGCCAGCAGGTCGGGACGGCAAGAGACCCAGTACTTC
CASRSGRQETQYF
>.|TRBV6-6|.|TRBJ2-5
TGTGCCAGCAGTTACAGGGCCCAAGAGACCCAGTACTTC
CASSYRAQETQYF
>.|TRBV18|.|TRBJ2-5
TGTGCCAGCTCACCGGGAAGGGGGACACCCCAAGAGACCCAGTACTTC
CASSPGRGTPQETQYF
>.|TRBV10-3|TRBD2|TRBJ2-7
TGTGCCATCACTCCTAGCGGGAGCTACGAGCAGTACTTC
CAITPSGSYEQYF
>.|TRBV18|.|TRBJ1-6
TGTGCCAGCTCACCAGGCTCCTATAATTCACCCCTCCACTTT
CASSPGSYNSPLHF
>.|TRBV7-8|TRBD2|TRBJ2-1
TGTGCCAGCAGTCGCGGGGGGGTAGAGAATGAGCAGTTCTTC
CASSRGGVENEQFF
>.|TRBV19|.|TRBJ1-1
TGTGCCAGTAGTATAGGAGACAGACTGAACACTGAAGCTTTCTTT
CASSIGDRLNTEAFF
>once|TRBV5-1|.|TRBJ1-2
TGCGCCAGCAGCTTGGCCGAGGGACAAAATGGCTACACCTTC
CASSLAEGQNGYTF
>few|TRBV10-3|.|TRBJ2-7
TGTGCCACCCAACCCCACAGCTCCTACGAGCAGTACTTC
CATQPHSSYEQYF
>.|TRBV7-2|.|TRBJ2-1
TGTGCCAGCAGGCAAGCTGGGAATGAGCAGTTCTTC
CASRQAGNEQFF
>.|TRBV20-1|.|TRBJ2-3
TGCAGTGCTACGAGCGACCGGCACCCGGCAGATACGCAGTATTTT
CSATSDRHPADTQYF
>few|TRBV20-1|TRBD2|TRBJ2-1
TGCAGTGCCCCACCGGCGGGGGGATACAATGAGCAGTTCTTC
CSAPPAGGYNEQFF
>.|TRBV29-1|TRBD1|TRBJ2-7
TGCAGCGTCGCCTCCGGGACAGACACCTACGAGCAGTACTTC
CSVASGTDTYEQYF
>.|TRBV7-9|TRBD1|TRBJ1-1
TGTGCCAGCAGCGGCAGGGGGAATGAAGCTTTCTTT
CASSGRGNEAFF
>.|TRBV10-3|TRBD2|TRBJ2-2
TGTGCCATCAAAGATAGCGGGGGAGCCACCGGGGAGCTGTTTTTT
CAIKDSGGATGELFF
>few|TRBV7-2|TRBD2|TRBJ2-2
TGTGCCAGCAGCACACTAGCGGGAGGGCTCGTCGACGAGCTGTTTTTT
CASSTLAGGLVDELFF
>.|TRBV12-3/TRBV12-4|.|TRBJ2-1
TGTGCCAGCATCCTGGGGCGGGCTACTCATGAGCAGTTCTTC
CASILGRATHEQFF
>.|TRBV18|TRBD1|TRBJ2-7
TGTGCCAGCTCACCGGGACAGGGCGATATCTACGAGCAGTACTTC
CASSPGQGDIYEQYF
>.|TRBV12-3/TRBV12-4|.|TRBJ2-7
TGTGCCAGCAGTACCAACCGATACGAGCAGTACTTC
CASSTNRYEQYF
>few|TRBV12-3/TRBV12-4|TRBD1|TRBJ1-3
TGTGCCAGCAGCAAGACAGGGGCTGGAAACACCATATATTTT
CASSKTGAGNTIYF
>few|TRBV12-3/TRBV12-4|.|TRBJ1-4
TGTGCCAGCAACTCGCCGGGGGGCGGAATTGAAAAACTGTTTTTT
CASNSPGGGIEKLFF
>.|TRBV12-3/TRBV12-4|.|TRBJ2-2
TGTGCCAGCAGTTTTTATGGGGGGATTTTAGTTTCCGGGGAGCTGTTTTTT
CASSFYGGILVSGELFF
>.|TRBV3-1|.|TRBJ2-2
TGTGCCAGCAGGGACCGTAGGACCGGGGAGCTGTTTTTT
CASRDRRTGELFF
>few|TRBV28|TRBD2|TRBJ2-3
TGTGCCAGCAGCGGATTAGCGGGAAGCACAGATACGCAGTATTTT
CASSGLAGSTDTQYF
>few|TRBV20-1|TRBD1|TRBJ1-3
TGCAGTGCACCGACAGGGGTGGACACCATATATTTT
CSAPTGVDTIYF
>few|TRBV5-1|TRBD1|TRBJ2-2
TGCGCCAGCAGCGGGGGACAGAGCACCGGGGAGCTGTTTTTT
CASSGGQSTGELFF
>.|TRBV5-1|.|TRBJ1-1
TGCGCCAGCAGCTTAAGCTCGACAACCCGGACGACTGAAGCTTTCTTT
CASSLSSTTRTTEAFF
>few|TRBV20-1|.|TRBJ2-2
TGCAGTGCGGGGCGGGACTCCGGGGAGCTGTTTTTT
CSAGRDSGELFF
>few|TRBV12-3/TRBV12-4|.|TRBJ2-7
TGTGCCAGCAGTTTATACGGGGTTGACGAGCAGTACTTC
CASSLYGVDEQYF
>.|TRBV7-2|TRBD1|TRBJ2-1
TGTGCCAGCAGCCCTAGCCCCGGGACAGGGAAGGGTGAGCAGTTCTTC
CASSPSPGTGKGEQFF
>.|TRBV20-1|TRBD2|TRBJ2-5
TGCAGTGCTAAGAAACTAGCGGGGGGGATTTCGGGAGAGACCCAGTACTTC
CSAKKLAGGISGETQYF
>many|TRBV12-3/TRBV12-4|.|TRBJ2-7
TGTGCCAGCAGTTCGGACAGCTACGAGCAGTACTTC
CASSSDSYEQYF
>.|TRBV28|TRBD1|TRBJ1-1
TGTGCCAGCACCATAGGGGACAGGAACACTGAAGCTTTCTTT
CASTIGDRNTEAFF
>few|TRBV5-1|TRBD1|TRBJ1-1
TGCGCCAGCAGCTTGAGGACAGGGTGGAGGAACACTGAAGCTTTCTTT
CASSLRTGWRNTEAFF
>.|TRBV15|.|TRBJ2-1
TGTGCCACCAGCGATAAGGGCCATAAACGCGAGCAGTTCTTC
CATSDKGHKREQFF
>.|TRBV7-3|TRBD2|TRBJ2-1
TGTGCCAGCATCCTAGCGGGAGGCAAGGATGAGCAGTTCTTC
CASILAGGKDEQFF
>few|TRBV5-8|TRBD2|TRBJ2-4
TGTGCCAGCACCCTGCGTTTGACGGGAGGGCCCCCCTACAACATTCAGTACTTC
CASTLRLTGGPPYNIQYF
>many|TRBV27|.|TRBJ2-7
TGTGCCAGCAGTTTAAACAGGGCTTACGAGCAGTACTTC
CASSLNRAYEQYF
>few|TRBV10-3|TRBD2|TRBJ2-1
TGTGCCATCAGTGAGTCTAGCGGGGGGGCCGGTGAGCAGTTCTTC
CAISESSGGAGEQFF